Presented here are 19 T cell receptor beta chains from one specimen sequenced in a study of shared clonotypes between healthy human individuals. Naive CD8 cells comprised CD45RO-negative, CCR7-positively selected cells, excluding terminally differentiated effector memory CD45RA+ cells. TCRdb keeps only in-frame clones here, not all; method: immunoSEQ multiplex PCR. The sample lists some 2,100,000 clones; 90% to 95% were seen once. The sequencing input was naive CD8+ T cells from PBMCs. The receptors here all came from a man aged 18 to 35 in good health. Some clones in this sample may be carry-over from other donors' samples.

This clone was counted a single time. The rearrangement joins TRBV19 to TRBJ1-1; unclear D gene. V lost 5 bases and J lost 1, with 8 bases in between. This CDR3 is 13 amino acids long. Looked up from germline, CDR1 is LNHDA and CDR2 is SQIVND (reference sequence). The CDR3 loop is CASSYRRNTEAFF. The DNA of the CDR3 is TGTGCCAGTAGTTATCGTAGGAACACTGAAGCTTTCTTT.

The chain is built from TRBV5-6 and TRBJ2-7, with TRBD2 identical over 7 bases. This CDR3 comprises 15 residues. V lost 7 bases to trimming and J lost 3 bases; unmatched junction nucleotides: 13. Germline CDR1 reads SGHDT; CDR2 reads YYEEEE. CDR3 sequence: CASLLSGTTIYEQYF. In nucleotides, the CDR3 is TGTGCCAGCCTACTATCCGGGACTACAATCTACGAGCAGTACTTC.

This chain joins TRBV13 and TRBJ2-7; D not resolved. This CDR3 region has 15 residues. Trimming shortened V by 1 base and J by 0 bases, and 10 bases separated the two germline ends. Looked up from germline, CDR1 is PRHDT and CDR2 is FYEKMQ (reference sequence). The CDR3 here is CASSLAASSSYEQYF. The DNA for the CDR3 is TGTGCCAGCAGCTTAGCGGCGTCGAGCTCCTACGAGCAGTACTTC.

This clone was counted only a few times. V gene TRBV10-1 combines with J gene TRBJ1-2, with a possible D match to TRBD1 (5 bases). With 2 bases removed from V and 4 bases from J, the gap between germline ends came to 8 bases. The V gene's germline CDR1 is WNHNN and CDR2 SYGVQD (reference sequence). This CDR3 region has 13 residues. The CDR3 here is CASSEGGSYGYTF. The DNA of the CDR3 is TGCGCCAGCAGTGAGGGGGGTAGCTATGGCTACACCTTC.

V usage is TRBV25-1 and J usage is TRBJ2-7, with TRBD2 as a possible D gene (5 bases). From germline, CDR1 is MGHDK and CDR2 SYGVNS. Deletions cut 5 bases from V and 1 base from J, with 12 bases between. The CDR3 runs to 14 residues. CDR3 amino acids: CASSPGRVSYEQYF. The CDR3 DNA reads TGTGCCAGCAGTCCTGGGCGGGTGTCCTACGAGCAGTACTTC.

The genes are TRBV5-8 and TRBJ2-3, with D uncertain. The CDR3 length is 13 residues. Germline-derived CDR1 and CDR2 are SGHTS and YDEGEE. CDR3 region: CAQAEWGTDTQYF. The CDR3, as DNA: TGTGCTCAGGCCGAATGGGGCACAGATACGCAGTATTTT.

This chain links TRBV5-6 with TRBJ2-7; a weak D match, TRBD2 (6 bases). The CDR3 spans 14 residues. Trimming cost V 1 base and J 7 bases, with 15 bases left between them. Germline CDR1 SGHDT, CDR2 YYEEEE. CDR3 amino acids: CASSLSGDPREQYF. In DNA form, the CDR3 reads TGTGCCAGCAGCTTGTCGGGGGACCCACGTGAGCAGTACTTC. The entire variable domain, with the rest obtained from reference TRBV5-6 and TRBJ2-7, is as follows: DAGVTQSPTHLIKTRGQQVTLRCSPKSGHDTVSWYQQALGQGPQFIFQYYEEEERQRGNFPDRFSGHQFPNYSSELNVNALLLGDSALYLCASSLSGDPREQYFGPGTRLTVT.

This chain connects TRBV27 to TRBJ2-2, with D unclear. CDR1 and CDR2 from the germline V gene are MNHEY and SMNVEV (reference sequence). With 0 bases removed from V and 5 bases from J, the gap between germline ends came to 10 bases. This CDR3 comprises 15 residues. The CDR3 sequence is CASSLSRPGTGELFF. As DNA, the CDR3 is TGTGCCAGCAGTTTATCGAGGCCCGGAACCGGGGAGCTGTTTTTT.

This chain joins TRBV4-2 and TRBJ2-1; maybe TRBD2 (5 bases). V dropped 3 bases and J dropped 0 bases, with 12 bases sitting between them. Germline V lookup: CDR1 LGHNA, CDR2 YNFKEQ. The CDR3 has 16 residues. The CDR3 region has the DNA TGTGCCAGCAGCCATGGTGTACGGGGCTCCTACAATGAGCAGTTCTTC. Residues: CASSHGVRGSYNEQFF.

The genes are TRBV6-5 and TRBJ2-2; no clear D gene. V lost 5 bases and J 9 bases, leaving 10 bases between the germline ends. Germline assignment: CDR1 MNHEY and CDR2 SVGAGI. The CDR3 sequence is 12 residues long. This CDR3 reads CASSTGIRELFF. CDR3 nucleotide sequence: TGTGCCAGCAGTACGGGTATCCGGGAGCTGTTTTTT.

CDR3 protein: CASSPIRDRHTIYF. DNA for the CDR3: TGTGCCAGCAGTCCCATCAGGGATAGACACACCATATATTTT. The chain carries TRBV27 and TRBJ1-3, with D perhaps TRBD1 (5 bases). CDR1 and CDR2 (germline): MNHEY, SMNVEV (reference sequence). The CDR3 extends over 14 amino acids. With 5 bases removed from V and 8 bases from J, the gap between germline ends came to 16 bases.

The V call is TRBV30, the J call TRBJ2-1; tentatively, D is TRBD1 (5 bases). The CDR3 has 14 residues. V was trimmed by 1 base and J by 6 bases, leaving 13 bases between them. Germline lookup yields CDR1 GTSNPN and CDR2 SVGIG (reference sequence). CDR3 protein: CAWSGLVRGNEQFF. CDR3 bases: TGTGCCTGGAGTGGGCTAGTTAGGGGCAATGAGCAGTTCTTC.

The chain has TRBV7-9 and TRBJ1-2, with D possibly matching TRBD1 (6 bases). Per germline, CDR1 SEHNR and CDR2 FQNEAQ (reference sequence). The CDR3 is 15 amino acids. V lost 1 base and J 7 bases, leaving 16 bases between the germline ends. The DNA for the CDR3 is TGTGCCAGCAGCTTAGGGACAGACAGCGAGGGTGGCTACACCTTC. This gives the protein CASSLGTDSEGGYTF.

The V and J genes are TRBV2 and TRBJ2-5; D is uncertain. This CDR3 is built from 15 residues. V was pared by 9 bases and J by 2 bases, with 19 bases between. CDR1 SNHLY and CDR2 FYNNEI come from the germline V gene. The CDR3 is CASSLGFPRQETQYF. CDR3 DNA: TGTGCCAGTAGCCTAGGGTTTCCTAGACAAGAGACCCAGTACTTC.

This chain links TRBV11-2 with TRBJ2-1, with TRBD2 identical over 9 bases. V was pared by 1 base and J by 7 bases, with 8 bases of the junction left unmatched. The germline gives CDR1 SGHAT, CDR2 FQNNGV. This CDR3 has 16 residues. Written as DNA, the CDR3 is TGTGCCAGCAGCTTAGTGGTAGCGGGAGAGGGGAATGAGCAGTTCTTC. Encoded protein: CASSLVVAGEGNEQFF.

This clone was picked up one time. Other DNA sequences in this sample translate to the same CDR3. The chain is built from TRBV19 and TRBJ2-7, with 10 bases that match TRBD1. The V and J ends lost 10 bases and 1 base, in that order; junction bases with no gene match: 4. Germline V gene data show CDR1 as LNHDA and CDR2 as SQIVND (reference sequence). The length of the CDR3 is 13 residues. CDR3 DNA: TGTGCCACCCGGACAGGGGGGTCCTACGAGCAGTACTTC. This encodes CATRTGGSYEQYF.

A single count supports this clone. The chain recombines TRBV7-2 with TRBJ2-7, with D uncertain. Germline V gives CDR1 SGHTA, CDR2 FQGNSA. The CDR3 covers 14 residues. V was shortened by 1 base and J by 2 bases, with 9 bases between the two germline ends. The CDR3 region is CASSLGLIAYEQYF. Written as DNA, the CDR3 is TGTGCCAGCAGCTTAGGGTTGATTGCCTACGAGCAGTACTTC. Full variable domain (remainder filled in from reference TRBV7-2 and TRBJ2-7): GAGVSQSPSNKVTEKGKDVELRCDPISGHTALYWYRQSLGQGLEFLIYFQGNSAPDKSGLPSDRFSAERTGGSVSTLTIQRTQQEDSAVYLCASSLGLIAYEQYFGPGTRLTVT.

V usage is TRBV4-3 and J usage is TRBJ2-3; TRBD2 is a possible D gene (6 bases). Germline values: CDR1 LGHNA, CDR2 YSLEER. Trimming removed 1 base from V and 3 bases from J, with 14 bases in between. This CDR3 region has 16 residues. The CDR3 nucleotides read TGCGCCAGCAGCCAAGGGGTCCTCGGGAGAACAGATACGCAGTATTTT. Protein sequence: CASSQGVLGRTDTQYF.

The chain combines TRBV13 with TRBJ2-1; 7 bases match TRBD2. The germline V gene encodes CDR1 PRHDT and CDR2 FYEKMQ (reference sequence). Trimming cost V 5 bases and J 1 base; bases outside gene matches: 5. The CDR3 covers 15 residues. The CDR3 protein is CASSPDSGSYNEQFF. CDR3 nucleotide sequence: TGTGCCAGCAGCCCGGATAGCGGGTCCTACAATGAGCAGTTCTTC.